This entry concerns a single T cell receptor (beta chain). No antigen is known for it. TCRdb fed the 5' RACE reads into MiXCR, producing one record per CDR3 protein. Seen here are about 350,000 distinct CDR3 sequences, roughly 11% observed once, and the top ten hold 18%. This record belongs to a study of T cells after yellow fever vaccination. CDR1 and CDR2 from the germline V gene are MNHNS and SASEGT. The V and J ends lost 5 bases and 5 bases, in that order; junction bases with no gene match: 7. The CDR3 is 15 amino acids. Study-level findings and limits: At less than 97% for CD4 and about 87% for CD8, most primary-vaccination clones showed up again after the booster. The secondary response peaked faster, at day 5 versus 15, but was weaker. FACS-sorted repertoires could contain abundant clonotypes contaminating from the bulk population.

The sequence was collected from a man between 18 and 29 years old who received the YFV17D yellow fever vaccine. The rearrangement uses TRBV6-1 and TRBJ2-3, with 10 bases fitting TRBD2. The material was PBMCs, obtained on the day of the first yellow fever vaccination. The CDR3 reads CASSPSGGALDTQYF. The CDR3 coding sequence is TGTGCCAGCAGTCCAAGCGGGGGGGCATTAGATACGCAGTATTTT.